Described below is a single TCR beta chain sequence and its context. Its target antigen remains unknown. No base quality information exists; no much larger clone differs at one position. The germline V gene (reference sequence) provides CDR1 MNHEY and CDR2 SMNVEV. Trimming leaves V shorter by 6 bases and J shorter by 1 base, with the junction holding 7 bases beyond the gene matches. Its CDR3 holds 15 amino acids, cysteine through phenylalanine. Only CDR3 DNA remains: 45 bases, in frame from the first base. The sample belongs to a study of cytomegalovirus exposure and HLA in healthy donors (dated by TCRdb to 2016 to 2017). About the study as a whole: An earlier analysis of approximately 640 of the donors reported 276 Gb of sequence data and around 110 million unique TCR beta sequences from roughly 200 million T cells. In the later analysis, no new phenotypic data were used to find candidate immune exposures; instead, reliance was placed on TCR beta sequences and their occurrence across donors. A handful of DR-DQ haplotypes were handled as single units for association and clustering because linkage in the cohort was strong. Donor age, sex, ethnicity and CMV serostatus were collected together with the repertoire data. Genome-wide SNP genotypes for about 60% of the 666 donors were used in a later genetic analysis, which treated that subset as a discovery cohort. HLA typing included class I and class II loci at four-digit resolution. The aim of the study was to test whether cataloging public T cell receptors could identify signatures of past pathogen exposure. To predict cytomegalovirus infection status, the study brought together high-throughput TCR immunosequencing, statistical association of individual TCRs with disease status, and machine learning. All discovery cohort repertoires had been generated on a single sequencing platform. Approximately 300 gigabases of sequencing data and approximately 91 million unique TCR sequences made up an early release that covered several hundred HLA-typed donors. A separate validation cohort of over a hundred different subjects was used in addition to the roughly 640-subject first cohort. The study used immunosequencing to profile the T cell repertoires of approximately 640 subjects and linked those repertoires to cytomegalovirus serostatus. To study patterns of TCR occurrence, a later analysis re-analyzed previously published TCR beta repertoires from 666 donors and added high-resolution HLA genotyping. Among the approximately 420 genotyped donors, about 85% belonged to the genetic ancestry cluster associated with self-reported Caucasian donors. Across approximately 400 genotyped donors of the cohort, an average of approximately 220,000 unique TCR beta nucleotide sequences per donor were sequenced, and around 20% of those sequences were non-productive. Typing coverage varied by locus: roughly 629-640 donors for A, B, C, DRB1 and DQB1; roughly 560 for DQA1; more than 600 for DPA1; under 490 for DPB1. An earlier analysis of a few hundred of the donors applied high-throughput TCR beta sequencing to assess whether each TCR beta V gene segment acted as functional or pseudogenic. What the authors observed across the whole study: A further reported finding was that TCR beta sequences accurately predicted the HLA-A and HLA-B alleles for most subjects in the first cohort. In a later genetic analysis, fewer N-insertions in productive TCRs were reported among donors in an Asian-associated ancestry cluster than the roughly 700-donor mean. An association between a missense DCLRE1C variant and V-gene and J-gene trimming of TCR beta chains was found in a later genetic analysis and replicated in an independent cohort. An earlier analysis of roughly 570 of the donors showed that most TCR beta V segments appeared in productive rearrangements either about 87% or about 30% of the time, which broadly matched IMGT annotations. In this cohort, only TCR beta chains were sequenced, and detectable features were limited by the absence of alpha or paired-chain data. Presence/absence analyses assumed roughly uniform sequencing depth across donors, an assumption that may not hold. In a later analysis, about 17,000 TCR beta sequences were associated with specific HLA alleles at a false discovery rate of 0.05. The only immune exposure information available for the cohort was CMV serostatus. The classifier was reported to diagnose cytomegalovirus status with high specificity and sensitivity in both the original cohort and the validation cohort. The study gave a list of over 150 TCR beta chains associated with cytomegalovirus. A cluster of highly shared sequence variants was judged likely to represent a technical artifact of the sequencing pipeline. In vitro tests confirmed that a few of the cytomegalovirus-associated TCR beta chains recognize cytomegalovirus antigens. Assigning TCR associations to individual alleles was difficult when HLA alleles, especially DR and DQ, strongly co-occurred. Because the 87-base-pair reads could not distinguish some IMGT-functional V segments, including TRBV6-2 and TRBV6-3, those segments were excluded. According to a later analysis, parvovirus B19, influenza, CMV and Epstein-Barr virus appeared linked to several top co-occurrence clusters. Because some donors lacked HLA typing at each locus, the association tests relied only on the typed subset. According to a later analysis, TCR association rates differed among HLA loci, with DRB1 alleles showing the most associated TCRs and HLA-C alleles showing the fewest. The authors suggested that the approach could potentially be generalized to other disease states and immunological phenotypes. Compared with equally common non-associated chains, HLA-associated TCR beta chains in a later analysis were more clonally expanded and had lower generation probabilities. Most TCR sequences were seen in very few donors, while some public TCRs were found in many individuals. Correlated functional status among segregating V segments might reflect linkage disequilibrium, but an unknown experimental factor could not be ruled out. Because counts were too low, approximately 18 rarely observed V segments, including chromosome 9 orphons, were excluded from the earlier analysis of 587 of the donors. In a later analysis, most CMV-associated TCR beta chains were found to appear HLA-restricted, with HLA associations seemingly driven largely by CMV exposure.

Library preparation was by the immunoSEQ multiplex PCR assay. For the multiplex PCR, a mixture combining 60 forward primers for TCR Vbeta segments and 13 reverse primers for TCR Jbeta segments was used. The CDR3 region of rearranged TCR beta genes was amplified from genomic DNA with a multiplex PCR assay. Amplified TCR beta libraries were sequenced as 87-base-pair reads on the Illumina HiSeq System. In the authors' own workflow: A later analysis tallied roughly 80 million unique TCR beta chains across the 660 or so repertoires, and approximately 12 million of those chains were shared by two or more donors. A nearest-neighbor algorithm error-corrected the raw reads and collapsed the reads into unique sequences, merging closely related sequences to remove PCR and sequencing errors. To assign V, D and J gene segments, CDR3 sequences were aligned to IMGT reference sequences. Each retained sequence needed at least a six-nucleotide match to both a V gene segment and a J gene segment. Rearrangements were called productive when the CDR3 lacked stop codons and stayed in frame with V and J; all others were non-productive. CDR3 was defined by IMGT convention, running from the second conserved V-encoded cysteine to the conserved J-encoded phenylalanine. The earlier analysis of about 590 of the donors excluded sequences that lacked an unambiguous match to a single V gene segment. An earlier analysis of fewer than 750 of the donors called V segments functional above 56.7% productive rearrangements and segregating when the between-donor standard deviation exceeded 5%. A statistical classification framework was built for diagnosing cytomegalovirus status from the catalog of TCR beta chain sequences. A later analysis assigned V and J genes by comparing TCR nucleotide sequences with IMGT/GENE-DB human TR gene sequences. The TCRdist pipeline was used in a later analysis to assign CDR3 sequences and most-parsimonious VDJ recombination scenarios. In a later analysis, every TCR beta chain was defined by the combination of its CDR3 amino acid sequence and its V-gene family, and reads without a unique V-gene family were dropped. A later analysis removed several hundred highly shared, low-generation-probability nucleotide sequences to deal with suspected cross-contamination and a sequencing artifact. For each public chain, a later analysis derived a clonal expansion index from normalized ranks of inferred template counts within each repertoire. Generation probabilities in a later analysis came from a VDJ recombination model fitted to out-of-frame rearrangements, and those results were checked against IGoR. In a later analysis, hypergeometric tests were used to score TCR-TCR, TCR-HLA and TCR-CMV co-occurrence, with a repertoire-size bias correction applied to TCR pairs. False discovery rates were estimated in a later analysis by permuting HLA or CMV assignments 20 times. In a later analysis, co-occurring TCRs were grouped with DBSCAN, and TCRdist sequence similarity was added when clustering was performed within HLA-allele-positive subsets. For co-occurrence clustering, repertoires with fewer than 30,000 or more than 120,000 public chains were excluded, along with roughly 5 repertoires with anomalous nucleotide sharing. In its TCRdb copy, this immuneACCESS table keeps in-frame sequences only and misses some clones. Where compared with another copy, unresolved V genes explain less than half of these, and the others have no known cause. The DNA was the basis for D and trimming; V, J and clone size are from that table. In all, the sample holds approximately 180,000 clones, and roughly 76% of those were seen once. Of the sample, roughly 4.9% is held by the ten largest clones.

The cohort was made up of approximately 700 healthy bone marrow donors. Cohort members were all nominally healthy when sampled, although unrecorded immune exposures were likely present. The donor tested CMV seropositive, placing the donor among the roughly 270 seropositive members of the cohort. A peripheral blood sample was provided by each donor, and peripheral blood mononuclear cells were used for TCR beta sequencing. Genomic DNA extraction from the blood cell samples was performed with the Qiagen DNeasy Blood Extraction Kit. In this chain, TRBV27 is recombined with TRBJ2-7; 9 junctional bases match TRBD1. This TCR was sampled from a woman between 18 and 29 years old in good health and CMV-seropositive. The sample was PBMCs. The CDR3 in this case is CASSGTGQGSYEQYF. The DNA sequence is TGTGCCAGCAGCGGTACGGGACAGGGATCCTACGAGCAGTACTTC.